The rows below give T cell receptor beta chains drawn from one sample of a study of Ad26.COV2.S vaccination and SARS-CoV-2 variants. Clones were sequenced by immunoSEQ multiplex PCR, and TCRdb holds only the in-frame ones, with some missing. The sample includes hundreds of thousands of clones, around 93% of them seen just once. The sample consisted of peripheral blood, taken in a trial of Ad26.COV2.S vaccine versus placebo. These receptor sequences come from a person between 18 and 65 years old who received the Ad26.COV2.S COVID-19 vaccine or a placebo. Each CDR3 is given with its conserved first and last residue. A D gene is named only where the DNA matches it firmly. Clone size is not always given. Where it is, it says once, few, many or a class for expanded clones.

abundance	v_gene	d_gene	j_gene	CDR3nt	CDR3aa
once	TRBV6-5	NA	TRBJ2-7	TGTGCCAGCAGTTACTCCTCAATCGCGACTTACGAGCAGTACTTC	CASSYSSIATYEQYF
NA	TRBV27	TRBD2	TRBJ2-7	TGTGCCAGCAGTTTAGCGGGGGGGACCTACGAGCAGTACTTC	CASSLAGGTYEQYF
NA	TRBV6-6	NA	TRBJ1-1	TGTGCCAGCAGCGGGAGAGGGAACACTGAAGCTTTCTTT	CASSGRGNTEAFF
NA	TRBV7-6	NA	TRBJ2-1	TGTGCCAGCAGCCTGAGCGGCAGCTCCTACAATGAGCAGTTCTTC	CASSLSGSSYNEQFF
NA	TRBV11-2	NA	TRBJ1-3	TGTGCCAGCAGCTTACTATTCGTTCGCTCTGGAAACACCATATATTTT	CASSLLFVRSGNTIYF
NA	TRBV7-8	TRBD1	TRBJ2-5	TGTGCCAGCAGCTCACGACAGGGATCGGAACAAGAGACCCAGTACTTC	CASSSRQGSEQETQYF
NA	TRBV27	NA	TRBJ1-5	TGTGCCAGCAGTTCCGGACTTAGCAATCAGCCCCAGCATTTT	CASSSGLSNQPQHF
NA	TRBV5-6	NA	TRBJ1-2	TGTGCCAGCAGCCCGCCAGACAGATACTATGGCTACACCTTC	CASSPPDRYYGYTF
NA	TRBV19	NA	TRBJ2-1	TGTGCCAGTAGTATTGCGTGGGGTTCCTACAATGAGCAGTTCTTC	CASSIAWGSYNEQFF
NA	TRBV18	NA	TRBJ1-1	TGTGCCAGCTCACCAACGAGGGGGGGCGGCACTGAAGCTTTCTTT	CASSPTRGGGTEAFF